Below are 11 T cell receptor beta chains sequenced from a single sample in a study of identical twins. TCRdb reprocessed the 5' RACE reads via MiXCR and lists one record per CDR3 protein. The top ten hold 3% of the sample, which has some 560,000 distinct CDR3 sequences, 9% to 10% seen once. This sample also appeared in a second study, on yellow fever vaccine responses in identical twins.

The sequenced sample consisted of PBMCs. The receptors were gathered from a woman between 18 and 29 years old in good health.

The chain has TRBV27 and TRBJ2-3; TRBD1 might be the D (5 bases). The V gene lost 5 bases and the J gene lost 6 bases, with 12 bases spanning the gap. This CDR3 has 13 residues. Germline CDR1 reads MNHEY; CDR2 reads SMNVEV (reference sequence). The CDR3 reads CASSNRGRDTQYF. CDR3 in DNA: TGTGCCAGCAGTAATAGGGGCCGGGATACGCAGTATTTT.

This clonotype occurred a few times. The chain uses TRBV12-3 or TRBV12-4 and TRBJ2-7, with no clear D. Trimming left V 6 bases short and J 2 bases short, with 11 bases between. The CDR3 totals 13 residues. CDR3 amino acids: CASSIKVAYEQYF. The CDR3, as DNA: TGTGCCAGCAGCATAAAAGTGGCCTACGAGCAGTACTTC.

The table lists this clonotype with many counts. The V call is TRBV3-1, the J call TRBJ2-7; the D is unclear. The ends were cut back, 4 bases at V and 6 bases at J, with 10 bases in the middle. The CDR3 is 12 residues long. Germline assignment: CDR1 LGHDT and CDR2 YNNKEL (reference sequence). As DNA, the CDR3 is TGTGCCAGCAGCCGGTCGTCCGGCGAGCAGTACTTC. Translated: CASSRSSGEQYF.

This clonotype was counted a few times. CDR3 sequence: CASSQNRGSETQYF. CDR3 DNA: TGTGCCAGCAGCCAAAACAGGGGATCAGAGACCCAGTACTTC. The chain carries TRBV11-2 and TRBJ2-5; 7 bases align to TRBD1. Germline V gene data show CDR1 as SGHAT and CDR2 as FQNNGV. The length of the CDR3 is 14 residues. V lost 5 bases and J lost 4; bases outside the gene matches: 7.

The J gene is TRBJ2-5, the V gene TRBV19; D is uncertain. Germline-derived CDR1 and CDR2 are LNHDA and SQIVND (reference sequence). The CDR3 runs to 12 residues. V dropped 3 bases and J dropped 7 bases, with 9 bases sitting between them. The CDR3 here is CASSMKGWTQYF. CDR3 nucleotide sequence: TGTGCCAGTAGTATGAAAGGGTGGACCCAGTACTTC.

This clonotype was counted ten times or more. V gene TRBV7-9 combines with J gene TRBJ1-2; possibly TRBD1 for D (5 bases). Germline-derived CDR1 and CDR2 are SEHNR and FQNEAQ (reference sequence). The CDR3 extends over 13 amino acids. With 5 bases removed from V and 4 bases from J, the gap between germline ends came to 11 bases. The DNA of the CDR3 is TGTGCCAGCAGCAGGGGACTGCGCTATGGCTACACCTTC. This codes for CASSRGLRYGYTF.

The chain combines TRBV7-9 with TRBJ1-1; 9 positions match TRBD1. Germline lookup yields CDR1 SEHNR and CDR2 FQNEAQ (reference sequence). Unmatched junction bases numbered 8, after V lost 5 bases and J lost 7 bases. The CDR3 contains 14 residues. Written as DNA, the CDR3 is TGTGCCAGCAGCCACCGGGACAGGGCCCTTGAAGCTTTCTTT. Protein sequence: CASSHRDRALEAFF. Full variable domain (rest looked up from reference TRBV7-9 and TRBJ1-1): DTGVSQNPRHKITKRGQNVTFRCDPISEHNRLYWYRQTLGQGPEFLTYFQNEAQLEKSRLLSDRFSAERPKGSFSTLEIQRTEQGDSAMYLCASSHRDRALEAFFGQGTRLTVV.

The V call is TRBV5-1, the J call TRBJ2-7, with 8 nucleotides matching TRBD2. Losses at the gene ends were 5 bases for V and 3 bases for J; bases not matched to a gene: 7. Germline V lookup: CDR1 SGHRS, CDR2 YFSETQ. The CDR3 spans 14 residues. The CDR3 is CASRLVGGVYEQYF. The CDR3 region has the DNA TGCGCCAGCAGGCTCGTCGGGGGGGTCTACGAGCAGTACTTC.

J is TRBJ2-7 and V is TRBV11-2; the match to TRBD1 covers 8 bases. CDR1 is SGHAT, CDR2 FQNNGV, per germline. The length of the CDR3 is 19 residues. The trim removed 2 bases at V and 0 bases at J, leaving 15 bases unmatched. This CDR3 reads CASSLYSALDRALSYEQYF. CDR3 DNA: TGTGCCAGCAGCTTATATTCTGCCCTGGACAGGGCTCTCTCCTACGAGCAGTACTTC.

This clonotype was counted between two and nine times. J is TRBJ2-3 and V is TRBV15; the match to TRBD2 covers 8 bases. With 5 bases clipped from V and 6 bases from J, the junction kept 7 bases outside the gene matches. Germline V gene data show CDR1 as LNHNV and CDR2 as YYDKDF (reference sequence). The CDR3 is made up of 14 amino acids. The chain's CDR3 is CATSFTGGLDTQYF. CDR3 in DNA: TGTGCCACCAGCTTTACGGGGGGGCTTGATACGCAGTATTTT.

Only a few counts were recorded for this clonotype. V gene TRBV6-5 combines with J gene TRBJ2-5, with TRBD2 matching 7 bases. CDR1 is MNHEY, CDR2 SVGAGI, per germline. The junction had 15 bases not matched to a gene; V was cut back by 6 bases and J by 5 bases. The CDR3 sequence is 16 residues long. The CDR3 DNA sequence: TGTGCCAGCAGGTCCTCCGCCGGCGGGAGAGAGGAGACCCAGTACTTC. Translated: CASRSSAGGREETQYF.